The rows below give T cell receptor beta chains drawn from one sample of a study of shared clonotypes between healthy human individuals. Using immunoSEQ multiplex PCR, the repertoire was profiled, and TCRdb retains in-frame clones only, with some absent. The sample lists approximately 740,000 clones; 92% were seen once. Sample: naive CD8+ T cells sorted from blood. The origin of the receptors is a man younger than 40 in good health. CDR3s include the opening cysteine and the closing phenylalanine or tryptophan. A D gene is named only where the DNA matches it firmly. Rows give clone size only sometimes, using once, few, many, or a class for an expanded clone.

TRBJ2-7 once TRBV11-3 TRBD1 TGTGCCAGCAGCGACCGGGACAGGGGCTACGAGCAGTACTTC CASSDRDRGYEQYF
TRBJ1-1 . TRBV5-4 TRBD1 TGTGCCAGCAGCGACGACAGGGGACGGCACACTGAAGCTTTCTTT CASSDDRGRHTEAFF
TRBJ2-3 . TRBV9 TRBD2 TGTGCCAGCAGCGTAGCCATACAGGGAGTTAGCGGGAGAAGCACAGATACGCAGTATTTT CASSVAIQGVSGRSTDTQYF
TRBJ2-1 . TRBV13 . TGTGCCAGCGGGTGGACGTCCTACAATGAGCAGTTCTTC CASGWTSYNEQFF
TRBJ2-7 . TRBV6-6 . TGTGCCAGCACCTTTGCGACAGCCTACGAGCAGTACTTC CASTFATAYEQYF
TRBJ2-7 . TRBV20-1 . TGCAGTGCTCCCCATGGGGTCGAGCAGTACTTC CSAPHGVEQYF
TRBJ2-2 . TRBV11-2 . TGTGCCAGCAGCTCGCCGACAGACTCCCATCTCCGGGCCGGGGAGCTGTTTTTT CASSSPTDSHLRAGELFF
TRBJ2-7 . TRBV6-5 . TGTGCCAGCAGCCCCACCACCCTCTACGAGCAGTACTTC CASSPTTLYEQYF
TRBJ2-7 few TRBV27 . TGTGCCAGCAGTGGAATCCTGGGGGAGCAGTACTTC CASSGILGEQYF
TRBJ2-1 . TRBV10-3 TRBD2 TGTGCCGTTGGGACTAGCGGGAGTCATAATGAGCAGTTCTTC CAVGTSGSHNEQFF
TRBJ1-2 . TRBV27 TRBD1 TGTGCCAGCAGTTCACCGGGACAGACAAATGGCTACACCTTC CASSSPGQTNGYTF
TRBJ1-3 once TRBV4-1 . TGCGCCAGCAGCCTTGGGACGGGTGGAAACACCATATATTTT CASSLGTGGNTIYF
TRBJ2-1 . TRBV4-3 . TGCGCCAGCAGCCAAGATGCGAGGTATGAGCAGTTCTTC CASSQDARYEQFF
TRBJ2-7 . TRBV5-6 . TGTGCCAGCAGCTTGACTAGCCCTAGATTCTCCTACGAGCAGTACTTC CASSLTSPRFSYEQYF
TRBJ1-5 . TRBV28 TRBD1 TGTGCCAGCCTGACAGGGGGCAATCAGCCCCAGCATTTT CASLTGGNQPQHF
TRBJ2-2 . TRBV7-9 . TGTGCCACCACCGGGACACCTAACACCGGGGAGCTGTTTTTT CATTGTPNTGELFF
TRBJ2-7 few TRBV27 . TGTGCCAGCGGCGAGATGGGAAACTACGAGCAGTACTTC CASGEMGNYEQYF
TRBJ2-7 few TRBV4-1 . TGCGCCAGCAGCCAAGACCAGGCCTCCTACGAGCAGTACTTC CASSQDQASYEQYF
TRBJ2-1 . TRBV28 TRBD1 TGTGCCAGCAGTCCCGGGACAGGTTACAATGAGCAGTTCTTC CASSPGTGYNEQFF
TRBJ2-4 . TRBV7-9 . TGTGCCAGCAGCACGGGCGAGGGGCGGGCCAAAAACATTCAGTACTTC CASSTGEGRAKNIQYF